This entry lists 23 T cell receptor beta chains sequenced from one sample in a study of cytomegalovirus exposure and HLA in healthy donors. 13 Jbeta primers and 60 Vbeta primers were used for the PCR. Sequencing used immunoSEQ multiplex PCR; TCRdb keeps in-frame clones, though not all of them. This sample carries 150,000 or so clones, 60% to 85% of them seen once, and the ten largest clones take about 13%. The material sequenced was PBMCs. Source of these receptors: a man in his forties or fifties in good health and CMV-seropositive.

The gene calls are TRBV11-3 and TRBJ2-7, with 7 bases aligning to TRBD2. The CDR3 is made up of 16 amino acids. Germline CDR1 and CDR2: SGHNT and YENEEA. The ends lost 1 base at V and 1 base at J; junction bases unmatched: 7. The CDR3 DNA reads as TGTGCCAGCAGCTTAGCCGGGGGGTATCATTCCTACGAGCAGTACTTC. This sequence encodes CASSLAGGYHSYEQYF.

The chain links TRBV6-7 to TRBJ1-3; a possible D gene is TRBD1 (6 bases). TRBV6-7 is an ORF; its function is uncertain. The CDR3 sequence is 15 residues long. The V end was cut by 10 bases, the J end by 4 bases, with 20 bases between. The CDR3 nucleotides read TGTGCCAACCGAAACGGGGGGCTCAGGGGAAACACCATATATTTT. It translates to CANRNGGLRGNTIYF.

The count of this clone is one. The J gene is TRBJ2-5, the V gene TRBV5-4; 10 nucleotides match TRBD2. V lost 10 bases and J lost 5; bases outside the gene matches: 14. This CDR3 comprises 15 residues. Germline lookup yields CDR1 SGHNT and CDR2 YYREEE (reference sequence). For the CDR3, the DNA is TGTGCCGTCCCTTTGGAGCGGGAGGGCCGGGAGACCCAGTACTTC. As protein: CAVPLEREGRETQYF.

CDR3 sequence reads: CASSLDPGRGYTF. The CDR3 region has the DNA TGTGCCAGCAGCTTAGATCCAGGTCGTGGCTACACCTTC. This chain joins TRBV7-6 and TRBJ1-2; no definite D call. The germline V and J ends were trimmed by 1 base and 7 bases, with 10 bases remaining between them. CDR1 is SGHVS, CDR2 FNYEAQ, per germline. The CDR3 runs to 13 residues. The entire variable domain, with the rest obtained from reference TRBV7-6 and TRBJ1-2, is as follows: GAGVSQSPRYKVTKRGQDVALRCDPISGHVSLYWYRQALGQGPEFLTYFNYEAQQDKSGLPNDRFSAERPEGSISTLTIQRTEQRDSAMYRCASSLDPGRGYTFGSGTRLTVV.

This chain uses TRBV28 with TRBJ1-1; perhaps TRBD1 as D (6 bases). Germline V gene data show CDR1 as MDHEN and CDR2 as SYDVKM. The CDR3 totals 14 residues. The V end was cut by 5 bases, the J end by 5 bases, with 15 bases between. This CDR3 reads CASSGGGLGTEAFF. The CDR3 coding sequence is TGTGCCAGCAGTGGGGGGGGGCTCGGGACTGAAGCTTTCTTT.

This clone came up a few times. V is TRBV5-1 and J is TRBJ2-7; TRBD2 might be the D (5 bases). CDR3 size: 15 residues. Germline assignment: CDR1 SGHRS and CDR2 YFSETQ. Trimming stripped 4 bases from V and 0 bases from J, with 14 bases between. The CDR3 region has the DNA TGCGCCAGCAGCCTACCGGGATCCATCTCCTACGAGCAGTACTTC. It codes for CASSLPGSISYEQYF.

This clone showed up just a few times. The chain links TRBV14 to TRBJ2-1, with a possible D match to TRBD2 (6 bases). Between the trimmed V and J ends, which lost 2 bases and 4 bases, there was a span of 9 bases. The CDR3 is made up of 14 amino acids. CDR1 is SGHDN and CDR2 is FVKESK in the germline V gene. The CDR3 region is CASSQYGGYNEQFF. CDR3 nucleotides: TGTGCCAGCAGCCAATACGGGGGTTACAATGAGCAGTTCTTC. Complete variable domain (other parts from reference TRBV14 and TRBJ2-1): EAGVTQFPSHSVIEKGQTVTLRCDPISGHDNLYWYRRVMGKEIKFLLHFVKESKQDESGMPNNRFLAERTGGTYSTLKVQPAELEDSGVYFCASSQYGGYNEQFFGPGTRLTVL.

The chain joins TRBV7-8 to TRBJ2-1; D is uncertain. CDR3 size: 13 residues. Between the trimmed V and J ends, which lost 1 base and 9 bases, there was a span of 10 bases. Germline CDR1 and CDR2: SGHVS and FQNEAQ. In DNA form, the CDR3 reads TGTGCCAGCAGCTTAGGTAGACTCACTGAGCAGTTCTTC. Translation: CASSLGRLTEQFF.

The chain recombines TRBV4-1 with TRBJ2-5; 7 positions agree with TRBD2. The J call may be faulty, since TRBJ2-7 better matches the DNA end. The CDR3 loop spans 13 amino acids. Germline V gives CDR1 MGHRA, CDR2 YSYEKL. This CDR3 is CASSLLPGGEQYF. CDR3 DNA sequence: TGCGCCAGCAGCCTACTCCCGGGGGGCGAGCAGTACTTC.

The rearrangement links TRBV15 to TRBJ2-1, with 7 nucleotides matching TRBD2. The ends lost 7 bases at V and 0 bases at J; junction bases unmatched: 3. The CDR3 extends over 14 amino acids. From germline, CDR1 is LNHNV and CDR2 YYDKDF (reference sequence). The CDR3 sequence is CATNGGSSYNEQFF. The CDR3 DNA reads TGTGCCACCAATGGCGGGAGCTCCTACAATGAGCAGTTCTTC. Full variable domain (remainder filled in from reference TRBV15 and TRBJ2-1): DAMVIQNPRYQVTQFGKPVTLSCSQTLNHNVMYWYQQKSSQAPKLLFHYYDKDFNNEADTPDNFQSRRPNTSFCFLDIRSPGLGDTAMYLCATNGGSSYNEQFFGPGTRLTVL.

V usage is TRBV7-7 and J usage is TRBJ2-5, with 8 bases identical to TRBD1. Germline V gene data show CDR1 as SSHAT and CDR2 as FNYEAQ (reference sequence). This CDR3 is 15 amino acids long. J gave up 0 bases and V 1 base, and 1 base lay outside the gene matches. Here the CDR3 reads CASSLGTGYQETQYF. DNA for the CDR3: TGTGCCAGCAGCTTAGGGACAGGGTACCAAGAGACCCAGTACTTC.

J is TRBJ1-6 and V is TRBV4-2; a weak D match, TRBD1 (5 bases). The CDR3 spans 14 residues. Germline CDR1 is LGHNA and CDR2 is YNFKEQ. The V gene lost 0 bases and the J gene lost 9 bases, with 9 bases spanning the gap. CDR3 sequence (DNA): TGTGCCAGCAGCCAAGATCACCAGGGTTCACCCCTCCACTTT. Translating it yields CASSQDHQGSPLHF.

This rearrangement joins TRBV19 to TRBJ2-5, with 10 bases identical to TRBD2. Germline V gives CDR1 LNHDA, CDR2 SQIVND (reference sequence). The CDR3 contains 14 residues. The trim removed 4 bases at V and 1 base at J, leaving 0 bases unmatched. The CDR3 sequence: CASSKREGQETQYF. In DNA form, the CDR3 reads TGTGCCAGTAGTAAGCGGGAGGGCCAAGAGACCCAGTACTTC. The full variable domain, with the rest looked up from reference TRBV19 and TRBJ2-5, is DGGITQSPKYLFRKEGQNVTLSCEQNLNHDAMYWYRQDPGQGLRLIYYSQIVNDFQKGDIAEGYSVSREKKESFPLTVTSAQKNPTAFYLCASSKREGQETQYFGPGTRLLVL.

CDR3 in amino acids: CSVVWMRGTYLYNEQFF. The CDR3 DNA follows: TGCAGCGTTGTTTGGATGCGAGGGACATACTTATACAATGAGCAGTTCTTC. The chain is built from TRBV29-1 and TRBJ2-1, with TRBD1 as a possible D gene (6 bases). The CDR3 contains 17 residues. Looked up from germline, CDR1 is SQVTM and CDR2 is ANQGSEA. The V and J ends lost 4 bases and 4 bases respectively, with 23 bases between them.

This clone has a single count. J is TRBJ1-1 and V is TRBV10-3; D may be TRBD1 (5 bases). Germline V lookup: CDR1 ENHRY, CDR2 SYGVKD. V was clipped by 0 bases and J by 4 bases, with 9 bases between them. The CDR3 length is 14 residues. In nucleotides, the CDR3 is TGTGCCATCAGTGAGTCGGAGGGGCGCACTGAAGCTTTCTTT. Translation: CAISESEGRTEAFF.

This clone was seen just once. J is TRBJ2-2 and V is TRBV29-1, with D unclear. Germline V gene data show CDR1 as SQVTM and CDR2 as ANQGSEA. CDR3 length equals 12 residues. V lost 4 bases to trimming and J lost 3 bases, with 6 bases between them. CDR3 loop: CSVGQYTGELFF. In DNA form, the CDR3 reads TGCAGCGTTGGGCAGTACACCGGGGAGCTGTTTTTT.

Concerning this clone: One end of the junction does not line up with germline, which may come from a read error. Other nucleotide sequences in the sample specify the same CDR3. The J gene is TRBJ2-1, the V gene TRBV5-8; the D gene is possibly TRBD1 (5 bases). CDR3 length: 13 residues. Germline lookup yields CDR1 SGHTS and CDR2 YDEGEE. The CDR3 loop is CASNLGPRDEQFF. The CDR3 coding sequence is TGTGCCAGCAACTTGGGGCCTAGAGATGAGCAGTTCTTC.

This sequence joins TRBV29-1 and TRBJ2-5; 7 nucleotides line up with TRBD2. Losses at the gene ends were 3 bases for V and 5 bases for J; bases not matched to a gene: 6. This CDR3 has 13 residues. In germline, CDR1 is SQVTM, CDR2 ANQGSEA. CDR3 in amino acids: CSVDSGGGETQYF. For the CDR3, the DNA is TGCAGCGTTGACTCGGGAGGCGGCGAGACCCAGTACTTC.

The chain recombines TRBV4-1 with TRBJ2-4, with D possibly being TRBD1 (5 bases). This CDR3 has 16 amino acids. Trimming shortened V by 1 base and J by 9 bases, and 19 bases separated the two germline ends. The germline V gene encodes CDR1 MGHRA and CDR2 YSYEKL. The DNA of the CDR3 is TGCGCCAGCAGCCAAGCCACGGTAGGGGTTTGGGGCATTCAGTACTTC. It translates to CASSQATVGVWGIQYF.

The chain carries TRBV28 and TRBJ1-5; D is possibly TRBD1 (6 bases). The germline V gene encodes CDR1 MDHEN and CDR2 SYDVKM. The CDR3 has 19 residues. V shed 5 bases and J shed 0 bases, with 23 bases lying between them. The DNA for the CDR3 is TGTGCCAGCAGTCCTCCGCGGGGGGGCGAGTTTAGTAGCAATCAGCCCCAGCATTTT. This sequence encodes CASSPPRGGEFSSNQPQHF.

This chain connects TRBV4-3 to TRBJ2-7; unclear D gene. The CDR3 consists of 16 residues. The germline V gene encodes CDR1 LGHNA and CDR2 YSLEER. Trimming took 0 bases from V and 3 from J, leaving 15 bases between them. The CDR3 DNA reads as TGCGCCAGCAGCCAAGATGTAGCTACTATCATCTACGAGCAGTACTTC. Residues: CASSQDVATIIYEQYF.

Only one count was recorded for this clone. The chain joins TRBV28 to TRBJ1-1; D not resolved. This CDR3 has 13 residues. The germline CDR1 and CDR2 sequences are MDHEN and SYDVKM. V gave up 5 bases and J gave up 0 bases, with 7 bases separating them. In DNA form, the CDR3 reads TGTGCCAGCAGTCCTACAGTGAACACTGAAGCTTTCTTT. Translated, it gives CASSPTVNTEAFF.

The J gene is TRBJ2-1, the V gene TRBV19; 10 nucleotides align to TRBD2. The germline V gene has CDR1 LNHDA and CDR2 SQIVND (reference sequence). The CDR3 extends over 19 amino acids. Trimming cost V 1 base and J 7 bases; bases outside gene matches: 16. CDR3 loop: CASSIVGRSTSGIGNEQFF. The DNA for the CDR3 is TGTGCCAGTAGTATAGTGGGGCGTTCTACTAGCGGGATAGGGAATGAGCAGTTCTTC.